The 15 T cell receptor beta chains reported below all come from one sample, sequenced in a study of T cell responses to AZD1222 COVID-19 vaccine. Data came from immunoSEQ multiplex PCR; TCRdb stores just in-frame clones and leaves some out. In the table there are about 100,000 clones, around nine tenths of which are singletons. This specimen consisted of peripheral blood, obtained on day 0 of AZD1222 vaccination. These TCRs come from an adult in good health.

The V gene is TRBV30, the J gene TRBJ2-2, with 8 positions matching TRBD2. CDR3 length: 13 amino acids. The germline V gene encodes CDR1 GTSNPN and CDR2 SVGIG (reference sequence). With V trimmed by 3 bases and J by 7 bases, 4 bases remained unmatched. The DNA for the CDR3 is TGTGCCTGGAGCGCACTAGCGGTCGGGGAGCTGTTTTTT. Encoded protein: CAWSALAVGELFF.

The chain has TRBV29-1 and TRBJ1-1; 8 bases map to TRBD1. The length of the CDR3 is 15 residues. From germline, CDR1 is SQVTM and CDR2 ANQGSEA. V trimming: 1 base; J trimming: 7 bases; junction bases outside the gene matches: 11. The CDR3 region is CSVEGSTQGVYEAFF. The CDR3 DNA is TGCAGCGTTGAAGGGTCTACACAGGGGGTGTATGAAGCTTTCTTT.

This rearrangement joins TRBV7-5 to TRBJ2-7. TRBV7-5 is flagged as a pseudogene. This CDR3 has 13 residues. CDR3 sequence reads: CVRSSGRSLEQYF. CDR3 bases: TGTGTCAGAAGCTCGGGCAGGAGCCTCGAGCAGTACTTC.

The V call is TRBV11-3, the J call TRBJ1-2, with no clear D. The CDR3 length is 19 residues. The germline V and J ends were trimmed by 1 base and 5 bases, with 26 bases remaining between them. CDR1 is SGHNT, CDR2 YENEEA, per germline. The CDR3 spells CASSLGPHSGQLNIYGYTF. CDR3 coding DNA: TGTGCCAGCAGCTTAGGGCCCCATTCGGGTCAGCTTAACATTTATGGCTACACCTTC.

The V and J genes are TRBV5-4 and TRBJ1-6; 8 nucleotides align to TRBD1. Germline V CDR1 and CDR2: SGHNT, YYREEE (reference sequence). The junction had 14 bases not matched to a gene; V was cut back by 4 bases and J by 5 bases. The CDR3 length is 18 residues. This CDR3 is CASSGTGLSLGDNSPLHF. The DNA of the CDR3 is TGTGCCAGCAGCGGGACAGGTCTAAGCCTAGGGGATAATTCACCCCTCCACTTT.

V and J are TRBV27 and TRBJ2-2; 10 nucleotides line up with TRBD1. The J segment lost 6 bases and the V segment lost 1 base, leaving 11 bases of the junction unmatched. The CDR3 has 18 residues. CDR1 and CDR2 (germline): MNHEY, SMNVEV (reference sequence). Written as DNA, the CDR3 is TGTGCCAGCAGTTTATGGCGTTCGGGACAGGGGTTACCCGGGGAGCTGTTTTTT. Translation gives CASSLWRSGQGLPGELFF.

The chain carries TRBV4-2 and TRBJ1-1, with 8 bases identical to TRBD1. With V trimmed by 4 bases and J by 3 bases, 4 bases remained unmatched. The germline gives CDR1 LGHNA, CDR2 YNFKEQ. The CDR3 is 14 amino acids. The CDR3 reads CASSPRTGYTEAFF. The CDR3 nucleotides read TGTGCCAGCAGCCCCCGGACAGGGTACACTGAAGCTTTCTTT.

This chain connects TRBV7-2 to TRBJ2-2, with D uncertain. The germline V and J ends were trimmed by 4 bases and 4 bases, with 7 bases remaining between them. The germline gives CDR1 SGHTA, CDR2 FQGNSA. This CDR3 spans 13 amino acids. CDR3: CASSSLITGELFF. The CDR3 coding sequence is TGTGCCAGCAGCTCGCTAATCACCGGGGAGCTGTTTTTT. Complete variable domain (other parts from reference TRBV7-2 and TRBJ2-2): GAGVSQSPSNKVTEKGKDVELRCDPISGHTALYWYRQSLGQGLEFLIYFQGNSAPDKSGLPSDRFSAERTGGSVSTLTIQRTQQEDSAVYLCASSSLITGELFFGEGSRLTVL.

This chain links TRBV5-1 with TRBJ1-1; D possibly corresponds to TRBD1 (5 bases). The CDR3 extends over 14 amino acids. V lost 5 bases and J 0 bases, leaving 11 bases between the germline ends. CDR1 and CDR2 from the germline V gene are SGHRS and YFSETQ. The DNA of the CDR3 is TGCGCCAGCAGTTGGGACGGAATGAACACTGAAGCTTTCTTT. Amino acid sequence: CASSWDGMNTEAFF. The full variable domain, rest sourced from reference TRBV5-1 and TRBJ1-1, is KAGVTQTPRYLIKTRGQQVTLSCSPISGHRSVSWYQQTPGQGLQFLFEYFSETQRNKGNFPGRFSGRQFSNSRSEMNVSTLELGDSALYLCASSWDGMNTEAFFGQGTRLTVV.

The chain is built from TRBV19 and TRBJ2-5; TRBD1 or TRBD2 may be the D gene (6 bases each). This CDR3 comprises 13 residues. The germline CDR1 and CDR2 sequences are LNHDA and SQIVND (reference sequence). V was pared by 7 bases and J by 5 bases, with 14 bases between. The CDR3 coding sequence is TGTGCCAGTAATAGGGGGGTAGGGGAGACCCAGTACTTC. Protein sequence: CASNRGVGETQYF.

The chain is built from TRBV27 and TRBJ1-4; 8 positions agree with TRBD1. The V segment lost 5 bases and the J segment 1 base; nucleotides outside the gene matches: 9. The CDR3 contains 17 residues. Germline CDR1 reads MNHEY; CDR2 reads SMNVEV (reference sequence). CDR3 region: CASSPLDRVVTNEKLFF. The CDR3, as DNA: TGTGCCAGCAGTCCCCTGGACAGGGTGGTAACTAATGAAAAACTGTTTTTT.

The rearrangement joins TRBV7-8 to TRBJ2-1; 9 bases align to TRBD2. J lost 5 bases, V lost 3 bases, and 2 bases had no gene match. Germline-derived CDR1 and CDR2 are SGHVS and FQNEAQ. CDR3 length equals 14 residues. This chain's CDR3 is CASSFSGSDNEQFF. The CDR3 nucleotides are TGTGCCAGCAGCTTTAGCGGGAGCGACAATGAGCAGTTCTTC. Looking up the rest from reference TRBV7-8 and TRBJ2-1 gives the full variable domain: GAGVSQSPRYKVAKRGQDVALRCDPISGHVSLFWYQQALGQGPEFLTYFQNEAQLDKSGLPSDRFFAERPEGSVSTLKIQRTQQEDSAVYLCASSFSGSDNEQFFGPGTRLTVL.

This clone was picked up a small number of times. Other DNA variants within this sample encode the same CDR3. The V and J genes are TRBV7-8 and TRBJ2-2; TRBD2 agrees at 10 bases. V shed 1 base and J 6 bases; nucleotides not matched to a gene: 2. This CDR3 is built from 15 residues. Germline V lookup: CDR1 SGHVS, CDR2 FQNEAQ. The CDR3 region is CASSLEAGGPGELFF. Here the CDR3 DNA reads TGTGCCAGCAGCTTAGAAGCGGGAGGGCCCGGGGAGCTGTTTTTT. Filled out from reference TRBV7-8 and TRBJ2-2, the complete variable domain reads GAGVSQSPRYKVAKRGQDVALRCDPISGHVSLFWYQQALGQGPEFLTYFQNEAQLDKSGLPSDRFFAERPEGSVSTLKIQRTQQEDSAVYLCASSLEAGGPGELFFGEGSRLTVL.

This sequence joins TRBV4-1 and TRBJ1-1; D might be TRBD1 (5 bases). CDR1 MGHRA and CDR2 YSYEKL come from the germline V gene. The CDR3 has 16 amino acids. The V end was cut by 6 bases, the J end by 7 bases, with 24 bases between. The DNA of the CDR3 is TGCGCCAGCAGTGCCTGGCGGGTGGGGGTCGAGGTTGAAGCTTTCTTT. Protein product: CASSAWRVGVEVEAFF.

The chain recombines TRBV16 with TRBJ1-5; TRBD1 might be the D (5 bases). V shed 1 base and J shed 0 bases, with 10 bases lying between them. This CDR3 is 16 amino acids long. CDR1 and CDR2 from the germline V gene are KGHSY and FQNENV. The CDR3 nucleotides read TGTGCCAGCAGCCAATTGGCAGGGAATAGCAATCAGCCCCAGCATTTT. It specifies CASSQLAGNSNQPQHF.